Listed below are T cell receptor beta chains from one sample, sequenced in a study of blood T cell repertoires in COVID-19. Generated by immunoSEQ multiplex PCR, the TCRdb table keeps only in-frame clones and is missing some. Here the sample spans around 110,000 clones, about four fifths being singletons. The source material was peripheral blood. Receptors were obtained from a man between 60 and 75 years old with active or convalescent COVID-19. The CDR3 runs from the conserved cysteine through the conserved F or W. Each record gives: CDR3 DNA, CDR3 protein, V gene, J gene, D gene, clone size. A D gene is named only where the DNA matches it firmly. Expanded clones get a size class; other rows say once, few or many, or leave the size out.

TGTGCCAGCAGCTTGGAAAACAGGATCTATGGCTACACCTTC	CASSLENRIYGYTF	TRBV5-4	TRBJ1-2	NA	once
TGTGCCAGCAGCTTACAGGGACAAATAACTGAAGCTTTCTTT	CASSLQGQITEAFF	TRBV7-2	TRBJ1-1	NA	once
TGCGCCAGCAGACCGGGACAGGGCTCCTACGAGCAGTACTTC	CASRPGQGSYEQYF	TRBV5-1	TRBJ2-7	TRBD1	NA
TGTGCCAGCAGCTACGGGGACAGGGGGGCCTACGAGCAGTACTTC	CASSYGDRGAYEQYF	TRBV5-6	TRBJ2-7	TRBD1	NA
TGTGCCTCCAGGGGGCTCGGGAGTGGTTTAGAGACCCAGTACTTC	CASRGLGSGLETQYF	TRBV10-3	TRBJ2-5	TRBD1	NA
TGTGCCAGCAGCCGTTGGACAGGGGGAAACACCGGGGAGCTGTTTTTT	CASSRWTGGNTGELFF	TRBV11-2	TRBJ2-2	TRBD1	NA
TGCAGCGTTGAATCGGCTAGCGGATATGAGCAGTTCTTC	CSVESASGYEQFF	TRBV29-1	TRBJ2-1	TRBD2	NA
TGTGCCAGCAGTCTACGATACACCGGGGAGCTGTTTTTT	CASSLRYTGELFF	TRBV6-5	TRBJ2-2	NA	NA
TGTGCCAGCAGTTACGGACAGGGAATCGAAAAACTGTTTTTT	CASSYGQGIEKLFF	TRBV6-5	TRBJ1-4	TRBD1	NA
TGTGCCAGCAGCTTGGGACTAGCGGGAGCTTGGGGAGACGAGCAGTACTTC	CASSLGLAGAWGDEQYF	TRBV9	TRBJ2-7	TRBD2	few
TGTGCCAGCAGTTACTCCGGGGGTAGTGGCACTGAAGCTTTCTTT	CASSYSGGSGTEAFF	TRBV6-2/TRBV6-3	TRBJ1-1	NA	NA
TGCGCCAGCAGCCAGAGGGGGAGGGGAGGAGACATTCAGTACTTC	CASSQRGRGGDIQYF	TRBV4-1	TRBJ2-4	NA	few
TGTGCCAGCAGTTACTCCGGCAGGAATTCACCCCTCCACTTT	CASSYSGRNSPLHF	TRBV6-5	TRBJ1-6	NA	NA
TGTGCCAGCAGCTTACGGGACAGAGAGTACAATGAGCAGTTCTTC	CASSLRDREYNEQFF	TRBV11-1	TRBJ2-1	TRBD1	NA
TGTGCCAGCAGCTTCAGGGGGCCGTCCGGGGAGCTGTTTTTT	CASSFRGPSGELFF	TRBV11-2	TRBJ2-2	TRBD1	once
TGTGCCAGCAGGGAGGGGAGGAAGACCTACAATGAGCAGTTCTTC	CASREGRKTYNEQFF	TRBV6-5	TRBJ2-1	NA	NA
TGTGCCAGCAGAGCTAGCGGGAGGGTCGGGGAGCAGTACTTC	CASRASGRVGEQYF	TRBV19	TRBJ2-7	TRBD2	few
TGTGCCAGCAGCCCCGACAGGGAGGAAAGCGAGCAGTACTTC	CASSPDREESEQYF	TRBV7-2	TRBJ2-7	NA	NA
TGTGCCAGCTCCCGACAGAGAAGCACAGATACGCAGTATTTT	CASSRQRSTDTQYF	TRBV18	TRBJ2-3	NA	NA
TGTGCCAGCAGCAGGACAGGGTTAGTAGGTGAGCAGTTCTTC	CASSRTGLVGEQFF	TRBV7-2	TRBJ2-1	TRBD1	NA
TGTGCCAGCAGCCCGGCAGGGTATAGCAATCAGCCCCAGCATTTT	CASSPAGYSNQPQHF	TRBV27	TRBJ1-5	NA	NA
TGTGCCAGCAGCCGACAGGGTATTTCTGGAAACACCATATATTTT	CASSRQGISGNTIYF	TRBV27	TRBJ1-3	TRBD1	NA
TGCAGCGTTCAGGGCAGTGGCCGAAGGGCGGATACTGAAGCTTTCTTT	CSVQGSGRRADTEAFF	TRBV29-1	TRBJ1-1	NA	once
TGTGCCAGCAGCCCCCCTGGCGGGAGTTACAATGAGCAGTTCTTC	CASSPPGGSYNEQFF	TRBV5-4	TRBJ2-1	TRBD2	NA
TGTGCCAGCAGTGTTCAGGGATATAACGAACGCTACACCTTC	CASSVQGYNERYTF	TRBV28	TRBJ1-2	NA	NA
TGTGCCAGCAGCCCTCCGCTCGGGTCAAATACGCAGTATTTT	CASSPPLGSNTQYF	TRBV7-2	TRBJ2-3	NA	NA
TGCGCCAGCAGTCAGGGGGCTTCGGGCACTGAAGCTTTCTTT	CASSQGASGTEAFF	TRBV5-1	TRBJ1-1	TRBD1	NA
TGCGCCAGCAGCGTCCGGGACAGGGGGTCCCTCCACTTT	CASSVRDRGSLHF	TRBV5-1	TRBJ1-6	TRBD1	few
TGTGCCAGCAGCCAGGCCCCGGGACAGGGAAGAGAGACCCAGTACTTC	CASSQAPGQGRETQYF	TRBV3-1/TRBV3-2	TRBJ2-5	TRBD1	NA
TGTGCCAGCAGTTATTTACAGGGAGGGGGTGAGCAGTTCTTC	CASSYLQGGGEQFF	TRBV6-2/TRBV6-3	TRBJ2-1	NA	NA
TGCAGCACCCGTGACAGGGCTGATCAGCCCCAGCATTTT	CSTRDRADQPQHF	TRBV29-1	TRBJ1-5	TRBD1	medium-sized
TGCAGCGCCGGGGATAAGAGCCATGGCTACACCTTC	CSAGDKSHGYTF	TRBV29-1	TRBJ1-2	NA	NA
TGTGCCAGCAGTGAACCTAGGACTAGATTTGATGAGCAGTTCTTC	CASSEPRTRFDEQFF	TRBV6-1	TRBJ2-1	TRBD2	once